The source of this T cell receptor (beta chain) is a study of blood T cell repertoires in COVID-19 (dated by TCRdb to the early 2020s). In terms of the full investigation: Samples from collaborators originated in the United States, Italy and Spain and spanned both the acute and convalescent phases of COVID-19. The material from the prospective study consisted of cDNA or gDNA derived from T cells, B-cell-depleted T cells, or PBMCs. Subjects who had been exposed to COVID-19, were actively infected with it, or had recovered from it provided the deeply sampled blood TCRbeta repertoires that made up the dataset. The repertoires were made available in a free public database intended to serve as a resource for research on the immune response to SARS-CoV-2. Samples were obtained from the ongoing ImmuneRACE study (first 160 participants) and from 1,200 or so subjects provided by 6 global collaborators. Nearly every sample came with metadata listing a de-identified subject ID, COVID-19 status, age in years and sex. HLA class I and class II types, where available, came from metadata supplied by the sample provider rather than from assay-based typing. Study-wide conclusions, independent of this receptor: How much clinical and demographic metadata was included differed by source and by participant, and the metadata was provided uncurated.

TCRbeta CDR3 regions were amplified from genomic DNA using the immunoSEQ Assay, a bias-controlled multiplex PCR. Per the authors' processing: Nucleated cell counts per sample were estimated from amplification of reference gene primers within the assay. To quantify the absolute abundance of each unique TCRbeta CDR3 rearrangement, sequence reads were collapsed and filtered. Productive Simpson clonality was computed per sample as the square root of Simpson's diversity index over productive rearrangements. This is the immuneACCESS table as TCRdb keeps it, with only in-frame sequences that have V and J called. A part of the clones is gone; compared with another copy, unresolved V genes explain less than half, and the rest is unexplained. V and J calls and clone size follow that table, whereas D and trimming were derived from the DNA. This sample has under 200,000 clones in its table, and more than 70% of those were observed once. The biggest ten clones account for 5.6% of the sample.

V trim: 0 bases; J trim: 4 bases; unmatched bases: 7. CDR1 and CDR2 are drawn from the germline V gene (reference sequence): SGHNT, YYREEE. The CDR3 sequence holds 17 residues, the cysteine and phenylalanine included. Kept here is only the CDR3 DNA, which spans 51 bases and is read in frame from base 1. A word on this clone: The antigen it binds to is not known. Per-base qualities were not stored, and no clone one base away is much larger.

In the prospective study, participants were roughly 18 to 100 years old, resided in about two dozen geographic areas of the United States, and were enrolled through a virtual design. Cohort assignment in the prospective study relied on participant-reported clinical history from a screening survey and a study questionnaire. Each participant in the prospective study had whole blood, serum and a nasopharyngeal or oropharyngeal swab collected by mobile phlebotomists. Prospective study participants could optionally give additional blood draws and questionnaires over an approximately 2-month period. Blood samples from the prospective study were shipped frozen or at room temperature prior to DNA extraction.

This clonotype was obtained from a man aged 35-49 years with acute COVID-19. The source material was PBMCs or T cells enriched from blood (not recorded which). The rearranged segments are TRBV5-4 and TRBJ2-1; 10 bases in between match TRBD2. The CDR3 region: CASSLGTGLAEYNEQFF. The DNA sequence reads TGTGCCAGCAGCTTGGGAACCGGACTAGCGGAATACAATGAGCAGTTCTTC.